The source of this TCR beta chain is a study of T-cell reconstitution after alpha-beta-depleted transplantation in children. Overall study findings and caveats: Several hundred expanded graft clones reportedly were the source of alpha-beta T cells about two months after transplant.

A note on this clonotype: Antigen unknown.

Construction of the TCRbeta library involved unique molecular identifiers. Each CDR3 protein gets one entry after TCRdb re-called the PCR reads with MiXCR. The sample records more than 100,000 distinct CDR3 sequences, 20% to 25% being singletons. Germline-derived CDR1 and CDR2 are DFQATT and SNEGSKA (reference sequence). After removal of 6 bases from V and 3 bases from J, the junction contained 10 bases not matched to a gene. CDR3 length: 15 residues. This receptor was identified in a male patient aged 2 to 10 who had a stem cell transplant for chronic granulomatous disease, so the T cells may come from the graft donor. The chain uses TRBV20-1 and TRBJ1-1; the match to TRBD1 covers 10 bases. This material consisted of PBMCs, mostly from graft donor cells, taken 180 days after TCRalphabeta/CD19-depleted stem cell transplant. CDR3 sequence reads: CSAKLPGTGDTEAFF. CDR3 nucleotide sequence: TGCAGTGCCAAATTACCCGGGACAGGGGACACTGAAGCTTTCTTT.